The 30 T cell receptor beta chains listed next were all sequenced from one sample in a study of shared clonotypes between healthy human individuals. Repertoires were generated with immunoSEQ multiplex PCR, while TCRdb's copy carries only in-frame clones and drops some. The sample has about 1,900,000 clones, about 95% seen once. Terminally differentiated effector memory CD45RA+ cells were excluded by CCR7 positive selection of CD45RO-negative cells. The sample taken for sequencing was naive CD8+ T cells sorted from blood. These receptors came from a young man in good health.

V usage is TRBV7-8 and J usage is TRBJ1-6; D unresolved. V was cut by 4 bases and J by 11 bases, with 6 bases left in between. The germline V gene encodes CDR1 SGHVS and CDR2 FQNEAQ. The CDR3 has 11 amino acids. CDR3 residues: CASSSNTPLHF. The CDR3 DNA sequence: TGTGCCAGCAGCTCGAACACACCCCTCCACTTT. Using reference TRBV7-8 and TRBJ1-6 for the parts outside the CDR3, the full variable domain is GAGVSQSPRYKVAKRGQDVALRCDPISGHVSLFWYQQALGQGPEFLTYFQNEAQLDKSGLPSDRFFAERPEGSVSTLKIQRTQQEDSAVYLCASSSNTPLHFGNGTRLTVT.

The V gene is TRBV10-1, the J gene TRBJ2-2; 7 bases are a match to TRBD1. In germline, CDR1 is WNHNN, CDR2 SYGVQD (reference sequence). V lost 5 bases, J lost 6 bases, and 21 bases stayed unmatched. This CDR3 has 19 amino acids. CDR3 region: CASSSFKVDRKLAAGELFF. The CDR3 nucleotides read TGCGCCAGCAGTTCTTTCAAAGTGGACAGGAAGTTAGCAGCCGGGGAGCTGTTTTTT.

The V and J genes are TRBV15 and TRBJ2-7, with D possibly called TRBD1 or TRBD2 (5 bases each). Germline V gene sequence: CDR1 LNHNV, CDR2 YYDKDF (reference sequence). Between the trimmed V and J ends, which lost 1 base and 2 bases, there was a span of 6 bases. The CDR3 has 13 residues. The CDR3 loop reads CATSRGGPYEQYF. The CDR3 coding sequence is TGTGCCACCAGCAGAGGGGGACCCTACGAGCAGTACTTC.

V and J are TRBV28 and TRBJ1-1; D is perhaps TRBD1 (6 bases). The CDR3 runs to 15 residues. V lost 3 bases and J lost 0, with 11 bases in between. CDR1 and CDR2 from the germline V gene are MDHEN and SYDVKM. DNA for the CDR3: TGTGCCAGCAGTTTCCCGGGACAAATGAACACTGAAGCTTTCTTT. As protein: CASSFPGQMNTEAFF.

Comments on this clone: Different DNA sequences within this sample yield the same CDR3. The rearrangement joins TRBV27 to TRBJ2-1; a weak D match, TRBD1 (5 bases). The length of the CDR3 is 13 residues. Germline CDR1 MNHEY, CDR2 SMNVEV (reference sequence). V was cut by 2 bases and J by 7 bases, with 9 bases left in between. Here the CDR3 reads CASSLRGWNEQFF. In nucleotides, the CDR3 is TGTGCCAGCAGTTTAAGGGGTTGGAATGAGCAGTTCTTC.

The rearrangement links TRBV10-2 to TRBJ2-7; a possible D gene is TRBD2 (6 bases). This CDR3 has 13 residues. V lost 10 bases, J lost 1 base, and 14 bases lay in between. Looked up from germline, CDR1 is WSHSY and CDR2 is SAAADI. The CDR3 coding sequence is TGCGCCACGTTAGACCGGGAGTCCTACGAGCAGTACTTC. It specifies CATLDRESYEQYF.

As concerns this clone: A much larger clone lies one base from this, so it may be a read error. The V gene is TRBV6-5, the J gene TRBJ2-7; D gene unclear. V lost 6 bases and J lost 2, with 11 bases in between. CDR3 length equals 13 residues. The V gene's germline CDR1 is MNHEY and CDR2 SVGAGI. In DNA form, the CDR3 reads TGTGCCAGCAGCTTAGACCCCACCTACGAGCAGTACTTC. Translating it yields CASSLDPTYEQYF.

The chain recombines TRBV4-3 with TRBJ2-1; D may be TRBD2 (5 bases). Germline CDR1 is LGHNA and CDR2 is YSLEER. The CDR3 runs 16 residues. Trimming shortened V by 0 bases and J by 7 bases, and 16 bases separated the two germline ends. CDR3 sequence (DNA): TGCGCCAGCAGCCAAGATCGACTCAGCCGGGGTAATGAGCAGTTCTTC. This translates into CASSQDRLSRGNEQFF.

The J gene is TRBJ2-3, the V gene TRBV7-3; a weak D match, TRBD1 (6 bases). V lost 5 bases, J lost 0 bases, and 9 bases lay in between. The CDR3 is made up of 14 amino acids. Per germline, CDR1 SGHTA and CDR2 FQGTGA. The CDR3 loop reads CASSPGQSTDTQYF. Here the CDR3 DNA reads TGTGCCAGCAGCCCCGGACAGAGCACAGATACGCAGTATTTT.

This chain uses TRBV5-4 with TRBJ2-3, with D unclear. Trimming cost V 4 bases and J 6 bases, with 12 bases left between them. CDR1 is SGHNT, CDR2 YYREEE, per germline (reference sequence). The CDR3 is 13 residues long. The CDR3 sequence is CASSLTEPDTQYF. CDR3 DNA: TGTGCCAGCAGCCTAACGGAGCCGGATACGCAGTATTTT.

The chain carries TRBV19 and TRBJ1-3; D gene ambiguous. V was trimmed by 6 bases and J by 4 bases, leaving 13 bases between them. The CDR3 consists of 14 residues. CDR1 and CDR2 from the germline V gene are LNHDA and SQIVND (reference sequence). CDR3 region: CASSLGVFGNTIYF. The CDR3 bases are TGTGCCAGTAGCCTGGGAGTCTTCGGAAACACCATATATTTT.

The rearrangement links TRBV7-9 to TRBJ2-2, with D possibly matching TRBD2 (5 bases). The ends were cut back, 8 bases at V and 7 bases at J, with 17 bases in the middle. The CDR3 is 14 amino acids. In germline, CDR1 is SEHNR, CDR2 FQNEAQ (reference sequence). Written as DNA, the CDR3 is TGTGCCAGCCCCTCTGAGGGTAGCGTCGGGGAGCTGTTTTTT. Translated, it gives CASPSEGSVGELFF. Together with reference TRBV7-9 and TRBJ2-2, the CDR3 gives the full variable domain: DTGVSQNPRHKITKRGQNVTFRCDPISEHNRLYWYRQTLGQGPEFLTYFQNEAQLEKSRLLSDRFSAERPKGSFSTLEIQRTEQGDSAMYLCASPSEGSVGELFFGEGSRLTVL.

As for this clone: In the same sample, other DNA sequences code for this CDR3. The chain combines TRBV29-1 with TRBJ2-1, with 11 bases fitting TRBD2. J was trimmed by 2 bases and V by 5 bases; bases with no gene match: 2. CDR1 and CDR2 from the germline V gene are SQVTM and ANQGSEA. The CDR3 spans 14 residues. DNA of the CDR3: TGCAGCGTTTTAGCGGGAGGGCCCTACAATGAGCAGTTCTTC. Its protein is CSVLAGGPYNEQFF.

V gene TRBV5-6 combines with J gene TRBJ1-4; D is possibly TRBD1 (6 bases). Trimming removed 4 bases from V and 7 bases from J, with 17 bases in between. Looked up from germline, CDR1 is SGHDT and CDR2 is YYEEEE. The CDR3 is 15 residues long. DNA of the CDR3: TGTGCCAGCAGCACACAGGGTAATTATGGTGAAAAACTGTTTTTT. Translated, it gives CASSTQGNYGEKLFF. The variable domain in full, completed from reference TRBV5-6 and TRBJ1-4, reads DAGVTQSPTHLIKTRGQQVTLRCSPKSGHDTVSWYQQALGQGPQFIFQYYEEEERQRGNFPDRFSGHQFPNYSSELNVNALLLGDSALYLCASSTQGNYGEKLFFGSGTQLSVL.

This clone came up once. V is TRBV19 and J is TRBJ2-5; 10 bases fit TRBD2. The CDR3 totals 14 residues. Unmatched junction bases numbered 7, after V lost 6 bases and J lost 6 bases. Germline V gives CDR1 LNHDA, CDR2 SQIVND (reference sequence). CDR3 in amino acids: CASSLAGALQTQYF. DNA for the CDR3: TGTGCCAGTAGCCTAGCGGGGGCCCTCCAGACCCAGTACTTC.

This chain uses TRBV7-9 with TRBJ1-1; TRBD1 matches 11 bases. This CDR3 comprises 14 residues. CDR1 and CDR2 (germline): SEHNR, FQNEAQ (reference sequence). V lost 5 bases and J lost 3; bases outside the gene matches: 2. CDR3 residues: CASSEGQGDTEAFF. The CDR3 DNA follows: TGTGCCAGCAGCGAGGGACAGGGGGACACTGAAGCTTTCTTT.

With respect to this clone: Other DNA sequences in this specimen translate into the identical CDR3. V and J are TRBV27 and TRBJ1-5; D is possibly TRBD1 (6 bases). The CDR3 totals 14 residues. The ends were cut back, 6 bases at V and 0 bases at J, with 9 bases in the middle. Germline V CDR1 and CDR2: MNHEY, SMNVEV (reference sequence). The CDR3 here is CASSHRDSNQPQHF. CDR3 coding DNA: TGTGCCAGCAGCCACAGGGATAGCAATCAGCCCCAGCATTTT.

About this clone itself: Other DNA sequences within the sample encode an identical CDR3. The rearrangement links TRBV7-3 to TRBJ2-1, with D tentatively TRBD1 or TRBD2 (5 bases each). Trimming shortened V by 2 bases and J by 0 bases, and 5 bases separated the two germline ends. Germline V lookup: CDR1 SGHTA, CDR2 FQGTGA. The CDR3 runs to 14 residues. The CDR3 here is CASSLGGSYNEQFF. DNA of the CDR3: TGTGCCAGCAGCTTAGGGGGCTCCTACAATGAGCAGTTCTTC.

V and J are TRBV7-8 and TRBJ2-3; TRBD2 might be the D (5 bases). Trimming pared 3 bases from V and 1 base from J, leaving 14 bases between. This CDR3 contains 16 residues. Germline CDR1 reads SGHVS; CDR2 reads FQNEAQ. The CDR3 DNA follows: TGTGCCAGCAGCTTGTTAGGACTCCTGGGCACAGATACGCAGTATTTT. Protein product: CASSLLGLLGTDTQYF.

The chain uses TRBV30 and TRBJ1-1; D unresolved. This CDR3 is 13 amino acids long. CDR1 is GTSNPN and CDR2 is SVGIG in the germline V gene (reference sequence). V was trimmed by 2 bases and J by 2 bases, leaving 9 bases between them. CDR3 sequence reads: CAWSFQINTEAFF. DNA of the CDR3: TGTGCCTGGAGTTTCCAGATAAACACTGAAGCTTTCTTT.

This chain uses TRBV9 with TRBJ2-2; maybe TRBD2 (5 bases). This CDR3 comprises 17 residues. V was cut by 0 bases and J by 0 bases, with 12 bases left in between. The germline CDR1 and CDR2 sequences are SGDLS and YYNGEE. CDR3 DNA sequence: TGTGCCAGCAGCGTAGCCGGGGATAGCCCGAACACCGGGGAGCTGTTTTTT. Amino acids: CASSVAGDSPNTGELFF.

The chain is built from TRBV7-8 and TRBJ2-1; a possible D gene is TRBD1 (6 bases). V dropped 4 bases and J dropped 8 bases, with 18 bases sitting between them. This CDR3 has 15 residues. In germline, CDR1 is SGHVS, CDR2 FQNEAQ. The CDR3 sequence is CASSYGDTSGDEQFF. DNA of the CDR3: TGTGCCAGCAGCTACGGGGACACCTCCGGCGATGAGCAGTTCTTC.

This chain joins TRBV4-2 and TRBJ1-4, with D hard to call. V lost 0 bases and J 0 bases, leaving 14 bases between the germline ends. The CDR3 has 18 residues. From germline, CDR1 is LGHNA and CDR2 YNFKEQ. CDR3 coding DNA: TGTGCCAGCAGCCAAGATGGGCAGGAGACTTCAACTAATGAAAAACTGTTTTTT. Its protein product is CASSQDGQETSTNEKLFF.

This sequence joins TRBV13 and TRBJ1-1; D might be TRBD1 (6 bases). V lost 11 bases to trimming and J lost 4 bases, with 20 bases between them. The CDR3 has 14 amino acids. CDR1 is PRHDT and CDR2 is FYEKMQ in the germline V gene (reference sequence). CDR3 amino acids: CAASEGVGRTEAFF. The CDR3 DNA follows: TGTGCCGCCTCAGAGGGGGTGGGACGCACTGAAGCTTTCTTT.

The V gene is TRBV25-1, the J gene TRBJ1-6; D possibly corresponds to TRBD1 (5 bases). The V end was cut by 1 base, the J end by 0 bases, with 10 bases between. CDR3 length: 17 amino acids. CDR1 is MGHDK, CDR2 SYGVNS, per germline. The CDR3 coding sequence is TGTGCCAGCAGTGAATGGGAGGGGAGCTCCTATAATTCACCCCTCCACTTT. Translated: CASSEWEGSSYNSPLHF.

The chain uses TRBV7-9 and TRBJ2-3; TRBD2 aligns across 10 bases. Losses at the gene ends were 0 bases for V and 4 bases for J; bases not matched to a gene: 4. The CDR3 is made up of 16 amino acids. Germline V gives CDR1 SEHNR, CDR2 FQNEAQ (reference sequence). CDR3 in DNA: TGTGCCAGCAGCTTAGCGGGACTAGCGTCCCCAGATACGCAGTATTTT. Translating it yields CASSLAGLASPDTQYF.

CDR3 sequence: CASSWGGAYEQYF. The DNA for the CDR3 is TGTGCCAGCAGCTGGGGAGGAGCCTACGAGCAGTACTTC. V usage is TRBV7-2 and J usage is TRBJ2-7; TRBD2 might be the D (6 bases). Germline V gene lookup returns CDR1 SGHTA and CDR2 FQGNSA. The V and J ends lost 4 bases and 2 bases respectively, with 9 bases between them. The CDR3 has 13 amino acids.

The rearrangement links TRBV4-1 to TRBJ1-2; tentative D call: TRBD1 (6 bases). This CDR3 contains 13 residues. The V end was cut by 6 bases, the J end by 4 bases, with 12 bases between. The V gene's germline CDR1 is MGHRA and CDR2 YSYEKL. The CDR3 bases are TGCGCCAGCAGGACCACAGGGTCCTATGGCTACACCTTC. This translates into CASRTTGSYGYTF.

Of note for this clone: The sample contains more than one DNA sequence encoding this CDR3. The rearrangement links TRBV4-1 to TRBJ2-1; unclear D gene. Deletions cut 0 bases from V and 1 base from J, with 7 bases between. The CDR3 has 15 residues. Germline loops: CDR1 MGHRA, CDR2 YSYEKL. CDR3 amino acids: CASSQDPGSYNEQFF. CDR3 nucleotides: TGCGCCAGCAGCCAAGATCCCGGGTCCTACAATGAGCAGTTCTTC.

This chain connects TRBV12-5 to TRBJ1-3; 7 nucleotides agree with TRBD1. The trim removed 1 base at V and 3 bases at J, leaving 6 bases unmatched. The CDR3 spans 16 residues. Germline-derived CDR1 and CDR2 are LGHNT and FRNRAP. The CDR3 loop is CASGLGDRGLGNTIYF. The CDR3 DNA reads as TGTGCTAGTGGTTTGGGGGATAGGGGGCTTGGAAACACCATATATTTT.